This entry features one T cell receptor (beta chain) sequence. J lost 3 bases, V lost 3 bases, and 6 bases had no gene match. The germline V gene encodes CDR1 LNHNV and CDR2 YYDKDF (reference sequence). This CDR3 contains 16 residues. One entry per CDR3 protein results from TCRdb running MiXCR on the 5' RACE reads. The repertoire includes 100,000 or so distinct CDR3 sequences, approximately 15% of them detected once, and around 6.5% sits in the top ten. The sample originates from a study of T cells of healthy individuals. The J gene is TRBJ2-1, the V gene TRBV15, with 9 bases aligning to TRBD2. The clonotype comes from a human donor in good health. This chain's CDR3 is CATSSPRTSDYNEQFF. The DNA for the CDR3 is TGTGCCACCAGCAGCCCGAGGACTAGCGACTACAATGAGCAGTTCTTC.